A single sample is the source of the 28 T cell receptor beta chains below, sequenced in a study of T cell responses to AZD1222 COVID-19 vaccine. Some clones are missing from TCRdb's copy, which holds only in-frame ones; the method was immunoSEQ multiplex PCR. Seen here are some 100,000 clones, just under 90% observed once, and the top ten hold less than 3.5%. The sequencing used peripheral blood, collected on day 0 of AZD1222 vaccination. The receptors shown here come from an adult in good health.

This clone was counted only a few times. The chain has TRBV6-2 or TRBV6-3 and TRBJ2-7, with 9 bases identical to TRBD2. Trimming took 3 bases from V and 0 from J; bases not matched to a gene: 3. The CDR3 extends over 15 amino acids. Germline V gene data show CDR1 as MNHEY and CDR2 as SVGEGT. The CDR3 DNA follows: TGTGCCAGCAGTTATACTAGCGGGCGCTCCTACGAGCAGTACTTC. Amino acid sequence: CASSYTSGRSYEQYF.

V and J are TRBV7-9 and TRBJ2-1; the D gene is possibly TRBD1 (5 bases). V gave up 0 bases and J gave up 1 base, with 10 bases separating them. CDR3 size: 16 residues. Germline CDR1 is SEHNR and CDR2 is FQNEAQ (reference sequence). The CDR3 DNA reads TGTGCCAGCAGCTTAGCTGGGGCCCTGTCCTACAATGAGCAGTTCTTC. Translating it yields CASSLAGALSYNEQFF.

In its sample, this clone was seen once. The chain employs TRBV18 and TRBJ1-6; 9 nucleotides line up with TRBD1. From germline, CDR1 is KGHSH and CDR2 LQKENI. V was clipped by 4 bases and J by 7 bases; unmatched bases: 11. The CDR3 loop spans 17 amino acids. The CDR3 sequence: CASSQNSGQGGNSPLHF. CDR3 nucleotides: TGTGCCAGCTCACAAAACTCGGGACAGGGAGGCAATTCACCCCTCCACTTT.

The chain joins TRBV7-9 to TRBJ2-3, with 8 positions matching TRBD1. V dropped 2 bases and J dropped 4; count of bases not matched to a gene: 8. CDR1 and CDR2 (germline): SEHNR, FQNEAQ (reference sequence). The CDR3 is made up of 16 amino acids. The DNA of the CDR3 is TGTGCCAGCAGCTTATTCCCGGGACAGGTAGCAGATACGCAGTATTTT. Its protein is CASSLFPGQVADTQYF. Full variable domain (outside the CDR3, taken from reference TRBV7-9 and TRBJ2-3): DTGVSQNPRHKITKRGQNVTFRCDPISEHNRLYWYRQTLGQGPEFLTYFQNEAQLEKSRLLSDRFSAERPKGSFSTLEIQRTEQGDSAMYLCASSLFPGQVADTQYFGPGTRLTVL.

This clone was seen once. The rearrangement links TRBV6-5 to TRBJ1-5, with TRBD1 matching 7 bases. The CDR3 consists of 13 residues. Germline loops: CDR1 MNHEY, CDR2 SVGAGI. V was pared by 5 bases and J by 4 bases, with 2 bases of the junction left unmatched. CDR3 in DNA: TGTGCCAGCAGTATACAGGGGAATCAGCCCCAGCATTTT. Translation gives CASSIQGNQPQHF.

The genes are TRBV24-1 and TRBJ1-2, with a tentative D call TRBD1 (5 bases). CDR1 KGHDR and CDR2 SFDVKD come from the germline V gene. V was trimmed by 1 base and J by 6 bases, leaving 11 bases between them. This CDR3 spans 14 amino acids. The CDR3 DNA is TGTGCCACCAGTGATTTTCCCAGGGAGGATGGCTACACCTTC. This encodes CATSDFPREDGYTF.

This chain uses TRBV28 with TRBJ1-5, with D possibly TRBD1 on 5 matching bases. Germline loops: CDR1 MDHEN, CDR2 SYDVKM. CDR3 length: 15 residues. V was pared by 2 bases and J by 8 bases, with 16 bases between. The CDR3 loop reads CASSLRGGVWEPQHF. The DNA for the CDR3 is TGTGCCAGCAGTTTAAGGGGTGGCGTATGGGAGCCCCAGCATTTT.

V gene TRBV24-1 combines with J gene TRBJ1-5; 7 positions agree with TRBD1. Trimming removed 6 bases from V and 5 bases from J; junction bases left unmatched: 6. CDR3 length: 14 amino acids. Germline V lookup: CDR1 KGHDR, CDR2 SFDVKD. Here the CDR3 DNA reads TGTGCCACCAGTCCCACAGGGGATTATCAGCCCCAGCATTTT. As protein: CATSPTGDYQPQHF.

This chain joins TRBV5-5 and TRBJ2-2; D not certain. The germline gives CDR1 SGHKS, CDR2 YYEKEE (reference sequence). This CDR3 comprises 16 residues. V lost 0 bases and J lost 4, with 13 bases in between. CDR3 nucleotide sequence: TGTGCCAGCAGCTTGGCGAGCAGTCCGGGCACCGGGGAGCTGTTTTTT. Translation gives CASSLASSPGTGELFF. Supplemented by reference TRBV5-5 and TRBJ2-2, the full variable domain reads DAGVTQSPTHLIKTRGQQVTLRCSPISGHKSVSWYQQVLGQGPQFIFQYYEKEERGRGNFPDRFSARQFPNYSSELNVNALLLGDSALYLCASSLASSPGTGELFFGEGSRLTVL.

Only one count was recorded for this clone. The rearrangement uses TRBV7-3 and TRBJ2-5; D not certain. V dropped 5 bases and J dropped 5 bases, with 12 bases sitting between them. Germline V CDR1 and CDR2: SGHTA, FQGTGA. This CDR3 spans 13 amino acids. The CDR3 loop is CASSQTIRETQYF. The CDR3 nucleotides are TGTGCCAGCAGCCAAACTATCCGGGAGACCCAGTACTTC. The whole variable domain, remainder taken from reference TRBV7-3 and TRBJ2-5, is GAGVSQTPSNKVTEKGKYVELRCDPISGHTALYWYRQSLGQGPEFLIYFQGTGAADDSGLPNDRFFAVRPEGSVSTLKIQRTERGDSAVYLCASSQTIRETQYFGPGTRLLVL.

The table lists this clone with a few counts. V and J are TRBV5-1 and TRBJ2-3; 8 bases are shared with TRBD2. Trimming cost V 4 bases and J 2 bases; bases outside gene matches: 6. The CDR3 is 15 residues long. CDR1 SGHRS and CDR2 YFSETQ come from the germline V gene. The CDR3 sequence is CASSPGLADTDTQYF. DNA of the CDR3: TGCGCCAGCAGCCCCGGACTAGCAGACACAGATACGCAGTATTTT.

This chain uses TRBV7-2 with TRBJ1-5; TRBD1 aligns across 9 bases. The junction had 8 bases not matched to a gene; V was cut back by 5 bases and J by 6 bases. The V gene's germline CDR1 is SGHTA and CDR2 FQGNSA. This CDR3 region has 15 residues. CDR3 protein: CASSGRTGAGQPQHF. As DNA, the CDR3 is TGTGCCAGCAGCGGACGGACAGGGGCTGGTCAGCCCCAGCATTTT.

The rearrangement links TRBV6-4 to TRBJ1-5, with 10 bases fitting TRBD1. Germline-derived CDR1 and CDR2 are MRHNA and SNTAGT. The CDR3 consists of 21 residues. Trimming at V came to 2 bases and at J to 3 bases, leaving 19 bases not matched to a gene. CDR3 residues: CASSDPIAGTGAPQPNQPQHF. The CDR3 region has the DNA TGTGCCAGCAGTGACCCCATCGCCGGGACAGGGGCCCCCCAACCCAATCAGCCCCAGCATTTT.

V and J are TRBV5-1 and TRBJ1-1; tentative D call: TRBD1 (6 bases). The CDR3 extends over 14 amino acids. Germline-derived CDR1 and CDR2 are SGHRS and YFSETQ. The ends were cut back, 7 bases at V and 4 bases at J, with 17 bases in the middle. For the CDR3, the DNA is TGCGCCAGCTCCGGGACACTGCGAGGCACTGAAGCTTTCTTT. This encodes CASSGTLRGTEAFF. The variable domain in full, completed from reference TRBV5-1 and TRBJ1-1, reads KAGVTQTPRYLIKTRGQQVTLSCSPISGHRSVSWYQQTPGQGLQFLFEYFSETQRNKGNFPGRFSGRQFSNSRSEMNVSTLELGDSALYLCASSGTLRGTEAFFGQGTRLTVV.

This clone was observed a few times. The V gene is TRBV28, the J gene TRBJ1-5; tentative D call: TRBD1 (6 bases). V was clipped by 3 bases and J by 3 bases, with 12 bases between them. Per the germline V gene, CDR1 is MDHEN and CDR2 is SYDVKM. This CDR3 spans 15 amino acids. The CDR3 spells CASSFIGQINQPQHF. For the CDR3, the DNA is TGTGCCAGCAGTTTCATCGGACAGATCAATCAGCCCCAGCATTTT.

V and J are TRBV5-6 and TRBJ1-1; tentative D call: TRBD1 (6 bases). Trimming cost V 4 bases and J 0 bases, with 13 bases left between them. The CDR3 consists of 15 residues. Germline V CDR1 and CDR2: SGHDT, YYEEEE. The CDR3: CASSPVGGLNTEAFF. The CDR3 DNA reads TGTGCCAGCAGCCCGGTCGGGGGGCTGAACACTGAAGCTTTCTTT.

The chain carries TRBV6-5 and TRBJ2-7, with D possibly matching TRBD2 (5 bases). The CDR3 is 14 amino acids. Germline V CDR1 and CDR2: MNHEY, SVGAGI. V was cut by 8 bases and J by 1 base, with 15 bases left in between. The DNA of the CDR3 is TGTGCCAGCCGCGGTTCGTGGGAGTCCTACGAGCAGTACTTC. Protein: CASRGSWESYEQYF.

The V call is TRBV18, the J call TRBJ2-3; 10 nucleotides match TRBD2. J gave up 2 bases and V 0 bases, and 8 bases lay outside the gene matches. The CDR3 has 18 amino acids. The germline gives CDR1 KGHSH, CDR2 LQKENI. CDR3 coding DNA: TGTGCCAGCTCACCACCGGCTTTAGCGGGGGGATACACAGATACGCAGTATTTT. Residues: CASSPPALAGGYTDTQYF.

The V call is TRBV24-1, the J call TRBJ2-7, with D possibly being TRBD1 (5 bases). Germline CDR1 KGHDR, CDR2 SFDVKD. Trimming removed 5 bases from V and 9 bases from J, with 13 bases in between. This CDR3 has 12 amino acids. The CDR3 loop is CATSVEGVVQYF. The DNA for the CDR3 is TGTGCCACCAGTGTGGAAGGGGTGGTGCAGTACTTC.

The chain combines TRBV7-9 with TRBJ1-3; D is unclear. The CDR3 runs 17 residues. The V and J ends lost 5 bases and 0 bases respectively, with 17 bases between them. CDR1 and CDR2 (germline): SEHNR, FQNEAQ (reference sequence). CDR3 residues: CASSHNIGSLSGNTIYF. CDR3 bases: TGTGCCAGCAGCCACAATATCGGATCACTCTCTGGAAACACCATATATTTT.

The V and J genes are TRBV28 and TRBJ2-1; TRBD1 is a possible D gene (6 bases). Between the trimmed V and J ends, which lost 7 bases and 7 bases, there was a span of 14 bases. The CDR3 spans 13 residues. CDR1 and CDR2 (germline): MDHEN, SYDVKM. The chain's CDR3 is CASTKTQGNEQFF. In DNA form, the CDR3 reads TGTGCCAGCACCAAAACCCAGGGGAATGAGCAGTTCTTC.

The chain is built from TRBV7-9 and TRBJ1-5, with a tentative D call TRBD1 (5 bases). Trimming shortened V by 2 bases and J by 0 bases, and 17 bases separated the two germline ends. Germline V CDR1 and CDR2: SEHNR, FQNEAQ (reference sequence). This CDR3 comprises 18 residues. The CDR3: CASSLSTGGAVSNQPQHF. The CDR3 nucleotides are TGTGCCAGCAGCTTATCCACTGGTGGGGCCGTTAGCAATCAGCCCCAGCATTTT.

The chain joins TRBV13 to TRBJ1-2, with 8 positions matching TRBD1. The CDR3 is 14 residues long. J was trimmed by 10 bases and V by 5 bases; bases with no gene match: 12. Germline CDR1 reads PRHDT; CDR2 reads FYEKMQ (reference sequence). The CDR3 spells CASSTGTGPQDYTF. In DNA, the CDR3 is TGTGCCAGCAGCACGGGGACAGGCCCCCAGGACTACACCTTC.

The chain links TRBV5-8 to TRBJ1-1; D not resolved. Germline V lookup: CDR1 SGHTS, CDR2 YDEGEE. The V gene lost 7 bases and the J gene lost 4 bases, with 17 bases spanning the gap. The CDR3 contains 14 residues. The CDR3 DNA sequence: TGTGCCAGCCCCTTCGACGGGGTTTTCACTGAAGCTTTCTTT. This encodes CASPFDGVFTEAFF.

The gene calls are TRBV15 and TRBJ1-6; D call uncertain. CDR3 length equals 12 residues. Germline V gives CDR1 LNHNV, CDR2 YYDKDF (reference sequence). For the CDR3, the DNA is TGTGCGTCAAGCTCCTATAATTCACCCCTCCACTTT. This codes for CASSSYNSPLHF.

The chain uses TRBV9 and TRBJ2-1; 11 positions agree with TRBD2. Germline V gene sequence: CDR1 SGDLS, CDR2 YYNGEE. This CDR3 contains 16 residues. After removal of 3 bases from V and 2 bases from J, the junction contained 4 bases not matched to a gene. The CDR3 nucleotides read TGTGCCAGCAGCGCCCTTAGCGGGGGGGCCTACAATGAGCAGTTCTTC. It encodes CASSALSGGAYNEQFF.

This chain joins TRBV29-1 and TRBJ2-1; 9 bases are a match to TRBD1. The CDR3 totals 13 residues. Germline-derived CDR1 and CDR2 are SQVTM and ANQGSEA. V shed 7 bases and J 7 bases; nucleotides not matched to a gene: 8. This CDR3 reads CSGRDRESNEQFF. The CDR3 bases are TGCAGCGGCCGGGACAGGGAATCAAATGAGCAGTTCTTC.

V is TRBV10-3 and J is TRBJ2-7, with 11 bases aligning to TRBD2. V shed 6 bases, J shed 3 bases, and the junction held 7 bases outside the gene matches. Germline V lookup: CDR1 ENHRY, CDR2 SYGVKD. This CDR3 has 15 amino acids. The CDR3 DNA is TGTGCCATCAGGGTGACTAGCGGGGAGATCTACGAGCAGTACTTC. Residues: CAIRVTSGEIYEQYF.